This paragraph covers one TCR beta chain sequence. Its specificity is not known. The TCR beta library used iRepertoire HTBI primers with Arm-PCR amplification of CDR3. TCRdb reprocessed the multiplex PCR reads with MiXCR, giving one entry per CDR3 protein. The sample holds roughly 450,000 distinct CDR3 sequences; 20% to 25% are singletons and the top ten take roughly 30%. The data were obtained in a study of regulatory T cells in long-lasting Graves disease. About the study: A definition of persistent Graves' disease required over 5 years of antithyroid drugs plus positive TSH receptor antibodies. General study points: Favored gene segments in persistent disease were TRBV28, TRBJ1-2 and TRBJ2-5. Few sampled subjects may have lowered accuracy.

V shed 4 bases and J 6 bases; nucleotides not matched to a gene: 8. Germline V gene data show CDR1 as SGHTA and CDR2 as FQGNSA. This CDR3 is 15 amino acids long. Time point: persistent/refractory GD, antithyroid drugs over 5 years with positive TRAb. There was RNA extracted from PBMCs, and the TCR library was made from it. The clonotype originates from a female donor with Graves disease. The sample in question was peripheral blood mononuclear cells (PBMCs), obtained when the disease was refractory, from a patient treated with antithyroid drugs. The V gene is TRBV7-2, the J gene TRBJ2-7, with TRBD2 matching over 11 bases. CDR3 DNA: TGTGCCAGCAGCTCCTTAGCGGGAGGGCCCGGCGAGCAGTACTTC. Translating it yields CASSSLAGGPGEQYF.